The present T cell receptor (beta chain) was sequenced within a study of CXCR3-negative and CXCR3-positive naive CD8 T cells. CDR1 is MNHEY, CDR2 SVGAGI, per germline. CDR3 length: 17 amino acids. General study results and limits: Memory CD8+ cells showed much lower diversity, while both naive subsets displayed comparably high diversity. In cryopreserved cells, CXCR3 expression partially decreased, and fresh PBMCs were used in most assays.

cDNA libraries for TRB were generated by 5' RACE incorporating UMI labels. No DNA is given; TCRdb re-called the 5' RACE reads and lists each CDR3 protein once. The sample holds 90,000 to 95,000 distinct CDR3 sequences. Of note for this clonotype: The antigen remains unidentified.

The sequenced sample was naive CXCR3- CD8+ T cells from blood. Documented subset: CD45RO-CCR7+CD27+CD95- naive CD8+ T cells lacking CXCR3 (TNR3-). The V call is TRBV6-5, the J call TRBJ2-1. The clonotype comes from a human donor in good health. Some clones in this sample may be carry-over from other donors' samples. CDR3 sequence: CASSYSRTSTSYNEQFF.